These T cell receptor beta chains were read from a single sample in a study of shared T cell receptors in the human thymus. Profiled with immunoSEQ multiplex PCR; TCRdb holds only in-frame clones, not every one. Among 720,000 or so clones listed, 70% to 90% were seen once. The sample also formed part of further work on human thymus T cells.

Sequenced: thymocytes. The origin of the receptors is a girl under three years old with a congenital heart defect. CDR3s include the opening cysteine and the closing phenylalanine or tryptophan. Each record gives: J gene, CDR3 length, clone size, V gene, D gene, CDR3 protein, CDR3 DNA. D genes are given only for firm matches. Where a row states a size, it is once, few, many or the class of an expanded clone; other rows omit it.

j_gene: TRBJ2-2; len: 15; abundance: -; v_gene: TRBV4-1; d_gene: TRBD1; CDR3aa: CASSLLGQHTGELFF; CDR3nt: TGCGCCAGCAGCCTCCTGGGACAGCACACCGGGGAGCTGTTTTTT
j_gene: TRBJ1-3; len: 18; abundance: -; v_gene: TRBV5-1; d_gene: TRBD1; CDR3aa: CASSCSYRGNSSGNTIYF; CDR3nt: TGCGCCAGCAGCTGCTCTTACAGGGGAAATTCCTCTGGAAACACCATATATTTT
j_gene: TRBJ2-2; len: 15; abundance: -; v_gene: TRBV7-3; d_gene: TRBD2; CDR3aa: CASSLIGREGGELFF; CDR3nt: TGTGCCAGCAGCTTAATCGGAAGGGAGGGCGGGGAGCTGTTTTTT
j_gene: TRBJ2-7; len: 16; abundance: -; v_gene: TRBV28; d_gene: TRBD2; CDR3aa: CASSFARTSGLTGQYF; CDR3nt: TGTGCCAGCAGTTTTGCGAGGACTAGCGGGTTGACGGGGCAGTACTTC
j_gene: TRBJ2-5; len: 14; abundance: -; v_gene: TRBV6-6; d_gene: TRBD1; CDR3aa: CASRPGQHQETQYF; CDR3nt: TGTGCCAGCAGACCGGGACAGCACCAAGAGACCCAGTACTTC
j_gene: TRBJ1-3; len: 16; abundance: -; v_gene: TRBV4-1; d_gene: -; CDR3aa: CASSPVARSSGNTIYF; CDR3nt: TGCGCCAGCAGTCCCGTTGCGAGGAGCTCTGGAAACACCATATATTTT
j_gene: TRBJ2-2; len: 16; abundance: -; v_gene: TRBV4-2; d_gene: -; CDR3aa: CASSQGWVAYTGELFF; CDR3nt: TGTGCCAGCAGCCAAGGGTGGGTAGCGTACACCGGGGAGCTGTTTTTT
j_gene: TRBJ2-3; len: 15; abundance: once; v_gene: TRBV18; d_gene: -; CDR3aa: CASSPSRVFTDTQYF; CDR3nt: TGTGCCAGCTCACCGTCCCGGGTATTTACAGATACGCAGTATTTT
j_gene: TRBJ1-2; len: 14; abundance: -; v_gene: TRBV6-1; d_gene: TRBD1; CDR3aa: CASSSDRERYGYTF; CDR3nt: TGTGCCAGCTCCTCCGACAGGGAACGTTATGGCTACACCTTC
j_gene: TRBJ1-4; len: 14; abundance: -; v_gene: TRBV13; d_gene: -; CDR3aa: CASSSSKGGEKLFF; CDR3nt: TGTGCCAGCAGCTCCTCAAAAGGGGGTGAAAAACTGTTTTTT
j_gene: TRBJ1-2; len: 18; abundance: -; v_gene: TRBV10-2; d_gene: TRBD1; CDR3aa: CASSEFETGSRSGYGYTF; CDR3nt: TGCGCCAGCAGTGAGTTTGAGACAGGGTCCCGGTCGGGCTATGGCTACACCTTC
j_gene: TRBJ2-1; len: 14; abundance: once; v_gene: TRBV5-7; d_gene: -; CDR3aa: CASKTWSSYNEQFF; CDR3nt: TGTGCCAGCAAAACATGGAGCTCCTACAATGAGCAGTTCTTC
j_gene: TRBJ2-7; len: 15; abundance: -; v_gene: TRBV27; d_gene: TRBD2; CDR3aa: CASRLKRGASYEQYF; CDR3nt: TGTGCCAGCAGATTGAAGCGGGGGGCCTCCTACGAGCAGTACTTC